The 24 T cell receptor beta chains below were found in one sample sequenced in a study of molecular identifiers for immune sequencing clone quantification. Each CDR3 protein gets one entry after TCRdb re-called the PCR reads with MiXCR. This table holds a few hundred thousand distinct CDR3 sequences, over 20% found once. Input material: naive CD8+ T cells from blood, with Jurkat cell RNA spiked in. Specified subset: FACS-sorted CD8+CD4-CCR7+CD45RA+ naive T cells. The receptors derive from a human donor in good health. Some libraries in this study had Jurkat cell RNA spiked in.

A few counts support this clonotype. The rearrangement links TRBV6-1 to TRBJ2-7; tentative D call: TRBD1 (6 bases). From germline, CDR1 is MNHNS and CDR2 SASEGT. This CDR3 is built from 18 residues. The germline V and J ends were trimmed by 6 bases and 3 bases, with 27 bases remaining between them. For the CDR3, the DNA is TGTGCCAGCAGGGCGGCTACAGGGCAGTTGGTTTTGGACTACGAGCAGTACTTC. It specifies CASRAATGQLVLDYEQYF.

As to this clonotype: A read error may explain this, as a much larger clone is one base away. The genes are TRBV6-5 and TRBJ2-6; D call uncertain. The germline V gene has CDR1 MNHEY and CDR2 SVGAGI. The CDR3 has 15 amino acids. CDR3 DNA: TGTGCCAGCGGTTACTTGGGATCTGGGGCCAACGTCCTGACTTTC. Amino acids: CASGYLGSGANVLTF.

This chain joins TRBV11-2 and TRBJ2-3, with 9 bases fitting TRBD2. CDR1 is SGHAT, CDR2 FQNNGV, per germline. V lost 2 bases and J lost 4; bases outside the gene matches: 4. CDR3 length: 15 residues. The CDR3 nucleotides read TGTGCCAGCAGCTTAATTCTAGCGGGATCAGATACGCAGTATTTT. Encoded protein: CASSLILAGSDTQYF.

Of note for this clonotype: A read error may explain this, as a much larger clone is one base away. This sequence joins TRBV7-2 and TRBJ2-2; 9 bases are a match to TRBD1. The germline V gene encodes CDR1 SGHTA and CDR2 FQGNSA. The CDR3 extends over 16 amino acids. Trimming took 4 bases from V and 7 from J; bases not matched to a gene: 10. Here the CDR3 reads CASSSIAQGAIGELFF. The CDR3 region has the DNA TGTGCCAGCAGCTCTATCGCACAGGGGGCGATCGGGGAGCTGTTTTTT.

This clonotype was observed many times. The chain employs TRBV5-4 and TRBJ2-5, with 8 bases matching TRBD1. The CDR3 loop spans 16 amino acids. Looked up from germline, CDR1 is SGHNT and CDR2 is YYREEE (reference sequence). V gave up 4 bases and J gave up 1 base; unmatched junction bases: 9. Here the CDR3 DNA reads TGTGCCAGCAGCGAAGGACAGGGCCAATTCCAAGAGACCCAGTACTTC. Its translation: CASSEGQGQFQETQYF.

Details on this clonotype: A read error may explain this, as a much larger clone is one base away. CDR3: CASSPPRGSYGQYF. The CDR3 DNA is TGTGCCAGCTCACCTCCTAGGGGCAGCTACGGGCAGTACTTC. The rearrangement joins TRBV18 to TRBJ2-7, with D possibly matching TRBD1 (5 bases). This CDR3 spans 14 amino acids. The germline gives CDR1 KGHSH, CDR2 LQKENI.

V and J are TRBV12-3 or TRBV12-4 and TRBJ2-5; 10 bases match TRBD2. This CDR3 comprises 15 residues. The junction had 9 bases not matched to a gene; V was cut back by 7 bases and J by 4 bases. The CDR3 spells CASTQPAGGPETQYF. The CDR3, as DNA: TGTGCCAGCACCCAACCAGCGGGGGGGCCAGAGACCCAGTACTTC.

This clonotype was recorded at least ten times. The chain's CDR3 is CSVERKYEQYF. The CDR3, as DNA: TGCAGCGTTGAACGAAAGTACGAGCAGTACTTC. The rearrangement joins TRBV29-1 to TRBJ2-7, with D unclear. This CDR3 spans 11 amino acids. In germline, CDR1 is SQVTM, CDR2 ANQGSEA. The V end lost 2 bases, the J end lost 4 bases, and 6 bases lay between the germline ends.

This clonotype was observed at least ten times. The V gene is TRBV27, the J gene TRBJ1-2; D is ambiguous. Per germline, CDR1 MNHEY and CDR2 SMNVEV (reference sequence). This CDR3 region has 14 residues. Trimming removed 8 bases at V and 0 bases at J, with 13 bases between. The CDR3 protein is CASALSETNYGYTF. The CDR3 DNA reads as TGTGCCAGCGCCCTTTCAGAAACTAACTATGGCTACACCTTC.

There are a few counts of this clonotype. The junction departs from germline at one end; a sequencing error may be responsible. The V gene is TRBV6-2 or TRBV6-3, the J gene TRBJ2-2; D not resolved. Germline CDR1 is MNHEY and CDR2 is SVGEGT. The CDR3 totals 14 residues. CDR3 in amino acids: CASGYAGGTGELFF. In DNA, the CDR3 is TGTGCCAGCGGTTACGCAGGTGGCACCGGGGAGCTGTTTTTT.

This clonotype was recorded at least ten times. The rearrangement links TRBV7-9 to TRBJ2-7; 8 positions match TRBD1. This CDR3 spans 13 amino acids. Germline values: CDR1 SEHNR, CDR2 FQNEAQ (reference sequence). After removal of 3 bases from V and 3 bases from J, the junction contained 1 base not matched to a gene. CDR3 sequence reads: CASSFDRGYEQYF. Here the CDR3 DNA reads TGTGCCAGCAGCTTCGACAGGGGCTACGAGCAGTACTTC.

The sample holds many counts of this clonotype. This chain links TRBV9 with TRBJ2-1; unclear D gene. The germline gives CDR1 SGDLS, CDR2 YYNGEE. This CDR3 comprises 11 residues. The V and J ends lost 2 bases and 8 bases respectively, with 5 bases between them. CDR3 in amino acids: CASSVGDEQFF. The DNA for the CDR3 is TGTGCCAGCAGCGTCGGTGATGAGCAGTTCTTC.

This clonotype was seen a handful of times. V is TRBV6-1 and J is TRBJ2-7; possibly TRBD1 or TRBD2 for D (7 bases each). Germline assignment: CDR1 MNHNS and CDR2 SASEGT. This CDR3 contains 14 residues. Trimming left V 4 bases short and J 3 bases short, with 13 bases between. This CDR3 reads CASSVRGGDYEQYF. Written as DNA, the CDR3 is TGTGCCAGCAGTGTCAGGGGGGGTGACTACGAGCAGTACTTC.

This chain links TRBV4-3 with TRBJ2-2, with D possibly TRBD2 on 6 matching bases. Trimming took off 1 base at V and 6 bases at J, with 15 bases between the two ends. This CDR3 has 16 amino acids. In germline, CDR1 is LGHNA, CDR2 YSLEER. CDR3 loop: CASSQGLGGSSGELFF. CDR3 bases: TGCGCCAGCAGCCAAGGGTTGGGAGGATCGTCCGGGGAGCTGTTTTTT.

V gene TRBV20-1 combines with J gene TRBJ2-1; TRBD2 agrees at 11 bases. The V and J ends lost 6 bases and 6 bases, in that order; junction bases with no gene match: 10. This CDR3 spans 15 amino acids. CDR1 is DFQATT and CDR2 is SNEGSKA in the germline V gene (reference sequence). This chain's CDR3 is CSALPGLAARNEQFF. CDR3 bases: TGCAGTGCGCTACCGGGACTAGCGGCTCGCAATGAGCAGTTCTTC.

This clonotype was found a few times. The genes are TRBV30 and TRBJ1-5; TRBD1 agrees at 9 bases. The CDR3 extends over 14 amino acids. Trimming at V came to 3 bases and at J to 5 bases, leaving 5 bases not matched to a gene. Germline values: CDR1 GTSNPN, CDR2 SVGIG (reference sequence). The CDR3: CAWSETGGYQPQHF. In nucleotides, the CDR3 is TGTGCCTGGAGCGAGACAGGGGGTTATCAGCCCCAGCATTTT.

This clonotype was counted ten times or more. This sequence joins TRBV29-1 and TRBJ2-7; D is undetermined. The ends were cut back, 4 bases at V and 5 bases at J, with 18 bases in the middle. The CDR3 spans 14 residues. Germline V lookup: CDR1 SQVTM, CDR2 ANQGSEA. The chain's CDR3 is CSVVFAPSVDEQYF. CDR3 nucleotides: TGCAGCGTTGTGTTTGCCCCCTCGGTGGACGAGCAGTACTTC.

For this clonotype: One base away lies a much larger clone, so this may be a sequencing read error. The rearrangement joins TRBV28 to TRBJ2-7, with 7 bases fitting TRBD1. CDR1 and CDR2 (germline): MDHEN, SYDVKM. The CDR3 is 18 amino acids. For the CDR3, the DNA is TGTGCCCGCAGTTCACTCGGACCGACAGGGCTGGGCTCCTACGAGCAGTACTTC. This sequence encodes CARSSLGPTGLGSYEQYF.

This clonotype came up many times. V and J are TRBV6-2 or TRBV6-3 and TRBJ1-4, with 9 bases that match TRBD1. V shed 4 bases and J 15 bases; nucleotides not matched to a gene: 30. The germline gives CDR1 MNHEY, CDR2 SVGEGT. The CDR3 runs to 20 residues. CDR3 protein: CASSSTQPKTWTGEDESVFF. In DNA, the CDR3 is TGTGCCAGCAGTTCCACCCAACCCAAGACATGGACAGGGGAAGACGAATCGGTGTTTTTT.

The sample holds a few counts of this clonotype. The rearrangement links TRBV11-2 to TRBJ2-7; no reliable D call. From germline, CDR1 is SGHAT and CDR2 FQNNGV. This CDR3 is built from 13 residues. V shed 5 bases and J shed 2 bases, with 10 bases lying between them. The CDR3, as DNA: TGTGCCAGCAGCGCGGCTTCGGCCTACGAGCAGTACTTC. Protein sequence: CASSAASAYEQYF.

This rearrangement joins TRBV27 to TRBJ1-5; a possible D gene is TRBD1 (5 bases). Germline values: CDR1 MNHEY, CDR2 SMNVEV (reference sequence). This CDR3 comprises 14 residues. Trimming cost V 6 bases and J 1 base, with 10 bases left between them. CDR3 nucleotides: TGTGCCAGCAGGAATGGGGGAAGCAATCAGCCCCAGCATTTT. It specifies CASRNGGSNQPQHF.

The chain carries TRBV5-1 and TRBJ2-2; TRBD2 aligns across 9 bases. In germline, CDR1 is SGHRS, CDR2 YFSETQ. Trimming cost V 0 bases and J 6 bases; bases outside gene matches: 0. The CDR3 has 14 amino acids. The CDR3 reads CASSLASGAGELFF. Written as DNA, the CDR3 is TGCGCCAGCAGCTTGGCTAGCGGGGCCGGGGAGCTGTTTTTT.

This sequence joins TRBV6-2 or TRBV6-3 and TRBJ2-2, with D tentatively TRBD1 or TRBD2 (5 bases each). Germline CDR1 MNHEY, CDR2 SVGEGT. Trimming left V 1 base short and J 0 bases short, with 6 bases between. This CDR3 contains 15 residues. CDR3 nucleotide sequence: TGTGCCAGCAGTTACTGGGGGTCGAACACCGGGGAGCTGTTTTTT. It is translated as CASSYWGSNTGELFF.

Notes on this clonotype: The junction departs from germline at one end; a sequencing error may be responsible. The rearrangement links TRBV19 to TRBJ2-1; D is perhaps TRBD1 (5 bases). The CDR3 is made up of 14 amino acids. Germline V gene sequence: CDR1 LNHDA, CDR2 SQIVND (reference sequence). The CDR3 sequence is CAGRGASSYNEQFF. In nucleotides, the CDR3 is TGTGCCGGTAGGGGCGCTAGCTCCTACAATGAGCAGTTCTTC. Full variable domain (rest looked up from reference TRBV19 and TRBJ2-1): DGGITQSPKYLFRKEGQNVTLSCEQNLNHDAMYWYRQDPGQGLRLIYYSQIVNDFQKGDIAEGYSVSREKKESFPLTVTSAQKNPTAFYLCAGRGASSYNEQFFGPGTRLTVL.